This T cell receptor (beta chain) was recorded in a study of blood T cells in healthy people across ages. For the second PCR, which ran for roughly 6 to 11 cycles, a sample-barcoded 5' primer and a J-beta primer mix were used. A template-switch adaptor with 12 random nucleotides tagged each cDNA molecule. In TCRdb, the 5' RACE reads were re-called with MiXCR into one record per CDR3 protein. Here the sample spans about 1,800,000 distinct CDR3 sequences, under 30% being singletons. This clonotype came up many times. One end of the junction does not line up with germline, which may come from a read error. The sample was blood. This TCR was recovered from a woman aged 25 to 39 in good health.

This chain's CDR3 is CASSPDSSTDTQYF. The CDR3 DNA is TGTGCCAGCAGTCCAGACAGCAGCACAGATACGCAGTATTTT. The rearrangement joins TRBV5-1 to TRBJ2-3; D is possibly TRBD1 (5 bases). The CDR3 extends over 14 amino acids. Germline CDR1 is SGHRS and CDR2 is YFSETQ.